These T cell receptor beta chains were read from a single sample in a study of memory CD4+ T cells and cytomegalovirus serostatus. Measured with immunoSEQ multiplex PCR; TCRdb has only the in-frame clones, and not every one. Here the sample spans some 53,000 clones, about 73% being singletons. Material: memory CD4+ T cells from blood. Source of these receptors: an adult in good health and CMV-seronegative. CDR3s include the opening cysteine and the closing phenylalanine or tryptophan. D genes are given only for firm matches. Part of the rows lack a size; the others show once, few, many or a class for expanded clones.

>14|TRBV19|TRBJ1-1|NA|NA
TGTGCCAGTAGTATAGGCGATAGGAACACTGAAGCTTTCTTT
CASSIGDRNTEAFF
>13|TRBV6-5|TRBJ2-5|NA|NA
TGTGCCAGCAGTTACTCGGACGCCGGGACCCAGTACTTC
CASSYSDAGTQYF
>14|TRBV7-2|TRBJ1-1|NA|NA
TGTGCCAGCAGCTTGGGGGTCGCGGGCACTGAAGCTTTCTTT
CASSLGVAGTEAFF
>14|TRBV11-2|TRBJ1-1|NA|NA
TGTGCCAGCAGCTTATTAATGAGGAACACTGAAGCTTTCTTT
CASSLLMRNTEAFF
>13|TRBV6-5|TRBJ1-4|NA|NA
TGTGCCAGCAGTTACCGGGGAGATGAAAAACTGTTTTTT
CASSYRGDEKLFF
>14|TRBV19|TRBJ1-5|NA|TRBD1
TGTGCCAGTAATTCCCACAGGGGGTATCAGCCCCAGCATTTT
CASNSHRGYQPQHF
>21|TRBV5-3|TRBJ2-5|NA|TRBD2
TGTGCCAGAAGCTTCCCATTTTTGCCTAGCGGGGGGGCCAGGGGCCAAGAGACCCAGTACTTC
CARSFPFLPSGGARGQETQYF
>13|TRBV5-4|TRBJ2-5|NA|NA
TGTGCCAGCAGTCGGGACGTCCAAGAGACCCAGTACTTC
CASSRDVQETQYF
>17|TRBV6-1|TRBJ2-3|NA|TRBD2
TGTGCCAGCAGTGCGGCTAGCGGGGTCACGGGGGGAGATACGCAGTATTTT
CASSAASGVTGGDTQYF
>14|TRBV27|TRBJ1-1|NA|NA
TGTGCCAGCAGTTTAGCCGGGGCGGGGGGGGAAGCTTTCTTT
CASSLAGAGGEAFF
>16|TRBV5-1|TRBJ1-1|NA|NA
TGCGCCAGCAGCTTCTCCTCCTCGAGGGGCACGATTGAAGCTTTCTTT
CASSFSSSRGTIEAFF
>14|TRBV30|TRBJ1-1|NA|TRBD1
TGTGCCTGGAGGGGGGACAGACGGGATCTGGGGGCTTTCTTT
CAWRGDRRDLGAFF
>15|TRBV7-2|TRBJ2-6|NA|NA
TGTGCCAGCAGTCAAATCAAAGCTGGGGCCAACGTCCTGACTTTC
CASSQIKAGANVLTF
>15|TRBV4-3|TRBJ1-4|NA|NA
TGCGCCAGCAGCCAAGAGGACGGGCATAGTGAAAAACTGTTTTTT
CASSQEDGHSEKLFF
>14|TRBV18|TRBJ2-5|NA|NA
TGTGCCAGCTCACCACCAGCAGCTTCAGAGACCCAGTACTTC
CASSPPAASETQYF
>15|TRBV5-6|TRBJ1-1|NA|NA
TGTGCCAGCATCGCCCGGCAGGGATCGAGAACTGAAGCTTTCTTT
CASIARQGSRTEAFF
>14|TRBV7-2|TRBJ2-5|NA|NA
TGTGCCAGCAGCTTAGACGGACGGCAAGAGACCCAGTACTTC
CASSLDGRQETQYF
>15|TRBV6-1|TRBJ2-3|once|TRBD1
TGTGCCAGCAGGGAACGACAGGGATGGACAGATACGCAGTATTTT
CASRERQGWTDTQYF
>14|TRBV28|TRBJ2-7|NA|NA
TGTGCCAGCAGTTTGGGGTCGTCGGGTGGGGAGCAGTACTTC
CASSLGSSGGEQYF
>14|TRBV5-4|TRBJ2-3|NA|NA
TGTGCCAGCAGCTTCAGGGGTAGCACAGATACGCAGTATTTT
CASSFRGSTDTQYF
>14|TRBV6-5|TRBJ1-4|NA|NA
TGTGCCAGCAGGTCCGGGAGGAGAAATGAAAAACTGTTTTTT
CASRSGRRNEKLFF
>15|TRBV5-1|TRBJ1-5|NA|NA
TGCGCCAGCAGGGCCTCCGGGGGACTCAATCAGCCCCAGCATTTT
CASRASGGLNQPQHF
>17|TRBV7-8|TRBJ1-3|NA|NA
TGTGCCAGCAGCTTAGAACACAGGACCTTCTCTGGAAACACCATATATTTT
CASSLEHRTFSGNTIYF
>15|TRBV6-1|TRBJ1-4|NA|NA
TGTGCCAGCAGTGAGATGCAGGGAGCAAATGAAAAACTGTTTTTT
CASSEMQGANEKLFF
>15|TRBV7-3|TRBJ2-1|few|TRBD1
TGTGCCAGCAGCCTATCCGGGACAGGGGGCAATGAGCAGTTCTTC
CASSLSGTGGNEQFF
>16|TRBV5-4|TRBJ2-1|NA|TRBD2
TGTGCCAGCAGCCCTGGCGGGGGGCTAATCTACAATGAGCAGTTCTTC
CASSPGGGLIYNEQFF
>14|TRBV14|TRBJ2-7|once|NA
TGTGCCAGCAGCCTCCCAGGACTCTCCTACGAGCAGTACTTC
CASSLPGLSYEQYF
>16|TRBV5-1|TRBJ2-3|NA|TRBD2
TGCGCCAGCAGCGTTTTAGCGGGGGGAACCACAGCTACGCAGTATTTT
CASSVLAGGTTATQYF
>14|TRBV4-2|TRBJ2-3|NA|NA
TGTGCCAGCAGCCAAGGGAGTGGAGCTAAAAAGCAGTATTTT
CASSQGSGAKKQYF
>14|TRBV9|TRBJ2-7|NA|TRBD2
TGTGCCAGCAGCGCGAGCGGGGGACGCTACGAGCAGTACTTC
CASSASGGRYEQYF
>13|TRBV6-4|TRBJ1-1|NA|NA
TGTGCCAGCAGTGTAACGGGCGGGCCTGAAGCTTTCTTT
CASSVTGGPEAFF
>13|TRBV28|TRBJ1-3|NA|NA
TGTGCCAGCAGTTTCCAAATGGGGGACACCATATATTTT
CASSFQMGDTIYF
>14|TRBV29-1|TRBJ2-1|NA|NA
TGCAGCGTAGCCGTCCGGGACGGGGGGCATGAGCAGTTCTTC
CSVAVRDGGHEQFF
>15|TRBV5-1|TRBJ1-5|once|NA
TGCGCCAGCAGCCGGGACGGAAATAGCAATCAGCCCCAGCATTTT
CASSRDGNSNQPQHF
>13|TRBV5-6|TRBJ2-5|NA|TRBD1
TGTGCCAGCAGCCGGGACAGTTGGGAGACCCAGTACTTC
CASSRDSWETQYF
>14|TRBV7-2|TRBJ2-5|NA|NA
TGTGCCAGCAGCTCACTAGGGAGGTCGGAGACCCAGTACTTC
CASSSLGRSETQYF
>15|TRBV4-2|TRBJ2-1|NA|TRBD2
TGTGCCAGCAGGGACAGCGGGGGCCCATACAATGAGCAGTTCTTC
CASRDSGGPYNEQFF
>13|TRBV9|TRBJ1-2|NA|NA
TGTGCCAGCAGCGTCCGGGAAGTCGATGGCTACACCTTC
CASSVREVDGYTF
>16|TRBV6-6|TRBJ2-1|NA|TRBD2
TGTGCCAGCAGCCGGACGACTAGCGGGGGGGCCCATGAGCAGTTCTTC
CASSRTTSGGAHEQFF
>13|TRBV7-2|TRBJ2-3|NA|NA
TGTGCCAGCAGCCCCCTACAGCCCGATACGCAGTATTTT
CASSPLQPDTQYF
>16|TRBV19|TRBJ2-2|NA|TRBD2
TGTGCCAGTAGTATAGGGGGGGGTAAGAACACCGGGGAGCTGTTTTTT
CASSIGGGKNTGELFF
>15|TRBV25-1|TRBJ2-3|NA|NA
TGTGCCAGCAGTGAATATCGGGGCAGCACAGATACGCAGTATTTT
CASSEYRGSTDTQYF
>15|TRBV5-4|TRBJ1-6|NA|NA
TGTGCCAGCAGCCCGACCGGGGCCCAAAATTCACCCCTCCACTTT
CASSPTGAQNSPLHF
>15|TRBV6-5|TRBJ2-3|once|TRBD2
TGTGCCAGCACCGTCGATGGACTAGCGGGAGATACGCAGTATTTT
CASTVDGLAGDTQYF
>14|TRBV6-6|TRBJ1-2|NA|TRBD1
TGTGCCAGCAGTGACAGGGGGCCTAACTATGGCTACACCTTC
CASSDRGPNYGYTF
>15|TRBV27|TRBJ1-3|NA|NA
TGTGCCAGCAGTCCCCGGGGTATTGGTGGAAACACCATATATTTT
CASSPRGIGGNTIYF
>13|TRBV15|TRBJ2-7|NA|NA
TGTGCCACCAGCAGAGACCAGGGAGGCGAGCAGTACTTC
CATSRDQGGEQYF
>15|TRBV11-1|TRBJ2-2|NA|TRBD1
TGTGCCAGCAGCCAACGCGGACAGGGAACCGGGGAGCTGTTTTTT
CASSQRGQGTGELFF
>15|TRBV7-2|TRBJ1-2|NA|NA
TGTGCCAGCAGCTTAGTCCAGGGCGTGGAATATGGCTACACCTTC
CASSLVQGVEYGYTF
>12|TRBV29-1|TRBJ1-1|few|NA
TGCAGCGTTCAGCTAGGGGGGACTGAAGCTTTCTTT
CSVQLGGTEAFF
>15|TRBV7-9|TRBJ2-3|NA|NA
TGTGCCAGCAGCCGGGGGGCAGGGAGAACAGATACGCAGTATTTT
CASSRGAGRTDTQYF
>15|TRBV5-8|TRBJ1-5|NA|TRBD1
TGTGCCAGCCGTTTTTTTACAGGGGGTTATCAGCCCCAGCATTTT
CASRFFTGGYQPQHF
>11|TRBV30|TRBJ1-1|NA|NA
TGTGCCTGGAGTGTAGGCACTGAAGCTTTCTTT
CAWSVGTEAFF
>14|TRBV19|TRBJ1-2|NA|NA
TGTGCCAGTAGTAAAAGGGACACCTGGGATGGCTACACCTTC
CASSKRDTWDGYTF
>16|TRBV7-9|TRBJ1-2|NA|NA
TGTGCCAGCAGCACGTCAGACAGACCCCGGAGGATAACCCTGGCCTTC
CASSTSDRPRRITLAF
>14|TRBV6-5|TRBJ1-2|few|TRBD1
TGTGCCAGCAGTTTGACAGGGGGATCCTATGGCTACACCTTC
CASSLTGGSYGYTF
>16|TRBV30|TRBJ1-5|few|TRBD1
TGTGCCTGGAGAGGGACAGGCCACGTGAACAATCAGCCCCAGCATTTT
CAWRGTGHVNNQPQHF
>16|TRBV4-3|TRBJ2-7|few|TRBD2
TGCGCCAGCAGCCAAGAGGTGACTAGCGGGGCCTACGAGCAGTACTTC
CASSQEVTSGAYEQYF
>16|TRBV27|TRBJ1-6|NA|NA
TGTGCCAGCAGTCCCCGCCCGACAGGAATAAATTCACCCCTCCACTTT
CASSPRPTGINSPLHF